This T cell receptor (beta chain) was identified during a study of blood T cell repertoires in COVID-19. Sequencing was performed with immunoSEQ multiplex PCR; in TCRdb, only in-frame clones are kept and a portion is missing. The sample has about 150,000 clones; approximately 86% are singletons. Losses at the gene ends were 4 bases for V and 6 bases for J; bases not matched to a gene: 10. Germline V gives CDR1 SGHNT, CDR2 YYREEE (reference sequence). This CDR3 spans 15 amino acids. This sequence joins TRBV5-4 and TRBJ1-2; 9 bases map to TRBD1. The specimen was peripheral blood. The source of this sequence is a man between 45 and 60 years old with active or convalescent COVID-19. CDR3: CASSLAGQGKDGYTF. The CDR3 nucleotides read TGTGCCAGCAGCCTGGCGGGACAGGGTAAGGATGGCTACACCTTC.